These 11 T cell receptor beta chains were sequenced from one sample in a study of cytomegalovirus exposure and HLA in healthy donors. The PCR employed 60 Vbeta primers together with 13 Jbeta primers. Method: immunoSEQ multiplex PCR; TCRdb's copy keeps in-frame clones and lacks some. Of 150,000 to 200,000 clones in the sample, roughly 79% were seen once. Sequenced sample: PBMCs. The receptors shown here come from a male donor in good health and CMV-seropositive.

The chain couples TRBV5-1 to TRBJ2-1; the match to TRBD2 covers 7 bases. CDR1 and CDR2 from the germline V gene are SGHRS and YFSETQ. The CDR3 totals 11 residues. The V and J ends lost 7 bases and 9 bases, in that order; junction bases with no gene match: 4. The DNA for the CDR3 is TGCGCCAGCCGGACTAGGTCTGAGCAGTTCTTC. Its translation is CASRTRSEQFF.

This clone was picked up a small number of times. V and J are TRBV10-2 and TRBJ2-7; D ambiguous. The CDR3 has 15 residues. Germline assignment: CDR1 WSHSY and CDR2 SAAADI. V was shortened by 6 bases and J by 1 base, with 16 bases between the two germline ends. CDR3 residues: CASRAGLAPSYEQYF. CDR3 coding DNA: TGCGCCAGCAGGGCTGGGCTGGCCCCATCCTACGAGCAGTACTTC.

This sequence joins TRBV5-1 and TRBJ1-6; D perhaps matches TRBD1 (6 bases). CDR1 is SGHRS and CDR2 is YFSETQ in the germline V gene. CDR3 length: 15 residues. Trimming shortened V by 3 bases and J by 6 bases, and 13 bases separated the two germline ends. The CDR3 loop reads CASSSGEIANSPLHF. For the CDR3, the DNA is TGCGCCAGCAGCTCAGGGGAGATTGCTAATTCACCCCTCCACTTT.

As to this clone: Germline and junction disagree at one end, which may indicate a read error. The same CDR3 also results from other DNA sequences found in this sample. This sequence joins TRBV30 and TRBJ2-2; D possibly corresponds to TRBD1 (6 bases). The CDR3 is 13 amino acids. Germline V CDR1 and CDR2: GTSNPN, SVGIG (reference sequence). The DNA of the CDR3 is TGCGCCTGGAGTCTAACAGGGTCCGGGGAGCTGTTTTTT. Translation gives CAWSLTGSGELFF.

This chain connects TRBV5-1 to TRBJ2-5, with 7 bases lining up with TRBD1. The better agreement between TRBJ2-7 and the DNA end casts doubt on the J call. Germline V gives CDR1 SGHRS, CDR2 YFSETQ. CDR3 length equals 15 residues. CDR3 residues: CASASYGTDSYEQYF. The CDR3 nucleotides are TGCGCCAGCGCCTCTTATGGGACAGACTCCTACGAGCAGTACTTC.

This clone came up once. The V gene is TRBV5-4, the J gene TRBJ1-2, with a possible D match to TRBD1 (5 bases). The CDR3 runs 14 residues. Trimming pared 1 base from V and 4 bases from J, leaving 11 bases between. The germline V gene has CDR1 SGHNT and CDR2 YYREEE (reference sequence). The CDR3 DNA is TGTGCCAGCAGCTTGAATCGGGGGATCTATGGCTACACCTTC. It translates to CASSLNRGIYGYTF.

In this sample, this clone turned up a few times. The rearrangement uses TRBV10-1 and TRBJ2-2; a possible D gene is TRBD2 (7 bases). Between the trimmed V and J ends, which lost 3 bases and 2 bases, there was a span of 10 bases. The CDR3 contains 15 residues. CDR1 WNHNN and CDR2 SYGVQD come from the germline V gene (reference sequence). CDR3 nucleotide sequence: TGCGCCAGCAGTGAAGGGGGGGTCAACACCGGGGAGCTGTTTTTT. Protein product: CASSEGGVNTGELFF.

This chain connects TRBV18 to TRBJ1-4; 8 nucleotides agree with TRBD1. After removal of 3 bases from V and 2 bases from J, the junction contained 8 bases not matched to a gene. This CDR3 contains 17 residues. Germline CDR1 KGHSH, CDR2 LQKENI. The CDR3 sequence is CASSPRTGISTNEKLFF. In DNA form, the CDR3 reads TGTGCCAGCTCACCTCGGACAGGGATCTCGACTAATGAAAAACTGTTTTTT. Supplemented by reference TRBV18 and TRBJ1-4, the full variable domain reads NAGVMQNPRHLVRRRGQEARLRCSPMKGHSHVYWYRQLPEEGLKFMVYLQKENIIDESGMPKERFSAEFPKEGPSILRIQQVVRGDSAAYFCASSPRTGISTNEKLFFGSGTQLSVL.

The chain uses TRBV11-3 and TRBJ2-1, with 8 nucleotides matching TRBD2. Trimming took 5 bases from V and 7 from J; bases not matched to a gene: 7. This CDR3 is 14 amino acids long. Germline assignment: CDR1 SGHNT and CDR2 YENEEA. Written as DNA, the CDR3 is TGTGCCAGCAGCCCCCGGGGGGGCCAGAATGAGCAGTTCTTC. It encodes CASSPRGGQNEQFF.

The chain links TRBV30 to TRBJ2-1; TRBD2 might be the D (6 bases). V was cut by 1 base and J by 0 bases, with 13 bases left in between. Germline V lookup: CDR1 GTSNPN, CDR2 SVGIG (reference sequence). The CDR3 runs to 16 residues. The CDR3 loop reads CAWSALGLLSYNEQFF. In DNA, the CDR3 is TGTGCCTGGAGTGCGTTGGGACTTCTCTCCTACAATGAGCAGTTCTTC.

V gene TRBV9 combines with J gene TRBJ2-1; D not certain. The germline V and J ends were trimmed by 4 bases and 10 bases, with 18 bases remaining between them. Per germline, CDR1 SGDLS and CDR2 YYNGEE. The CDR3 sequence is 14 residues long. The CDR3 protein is CASSPDVRVNEQFF. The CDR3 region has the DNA TGTGCCAGCAGCCCCGACGTCCGGGTAAACGAGCAGTTCTTC.